The 2 T cell receptor beta chains below all came from one sample that was sequenced in a study of molecular identifiers for immune sequencing clone quantification (dated by TCRdb to 2016 to 2019). Library generation was performed with PCR. Sequencing used an Illumina HiSeq 4000. The public reads were reprocessed in TCRdb via fastp at Q25 and MiXCR, keeping in-frame beta chains. Rows merge per CDR3 protein into single entries with the most common DNA and genes. For this sample there are 40,000 to 50,000 distinct CDR3 sequences; about a fifth appear just once. The ten biggest clones cover about 1.1% of the sample. Material: naive CD8+ T cells from blood, with Jurkat cell RNA spiked in. Sample cell subset or site, as interpreted from the label and publication: FACS-sorted CD8+CD4-CCR7+CD45RA+ naive T cells. The receptors here all came from a human donor in good health. Some libraries in this study had Jurkat cell RNA spiked in.

This clonotype showed up just a few times. This may stem from a read error, because a much larger clone lies one nucleotide away. This chain joins TRBV6-5 and TRBJ2-7; D is uncertain. The CDR3 contains 13 residues. The germline V gene encodes CDR1 MNHEY and CDR2 SVGAGI. Deletions cut 0 bases from V and 9 bases from J, with 12 bases between. Here the CDR3 DNA reads TGTGCCAGCAGTTACTCGTCTGCCATAGGGCAGTACTTC. Its translation is CASSYSSAIGQYF.

The table lists this clonotype with many counts. V gene TRBV25-1 combines with J gene TRBJ2-5; D remains unclear. V gave up 0 bases and J gave up 5 bases, with 16 bases separating them. This CDR3 has 16 residues. Germline V gives CDR1 MGHDK, CDR2 SYGVNS. The CDR3 nucleotides are TGTGCCAGCAGTGAATATTTGGGAAGCCCCGGGGAGACCCAGTACTTC. Amino acids: CASSEYLGSPGETQYF. The whole variable domain, remainder taken from reference TRBV25-1 and TRBJ2-5, is EADIYQTPRYLVIGTGKKITLECSQTMGHDKMYWYQQDPGMELHLIHYSYGVNSTEKGDLSSESTVSRIRTEHFPLTLESARPSHTSQYLCASSEYLGSPGETQYFGPGTRLLVL.